Each of the 22 T cell receptor beta chains below was sequenced from the same sample in a study of spatial heterogeneity in lung cancer. Study-level results: Counts of expanded intratumoral alpha and beta TCRs tracked tumor mutation counts.

TCRdb re-derived calls from the 5' RACE reads in MiXCR, one entry per CDR3 protein. Counted here are 17,000 or so distinct CDR3 sequences, 6.5% occurring once; the ten biggest clones make up over 3.5%. Stated time point: sample taken at primary tumor resection. These receptors have no identified antigens. The specimen was lung tumor tissue, collected at surgery. Receptors were obtained from a female donor with early-stage non-small cell lung cancer.

The chain is built from TRBV20-1 and TRBJ2-1; TRBD2 might be the D (5 bases). V gave up 7 bases and J gave up 10 bases, with 14 bases separating them. The CDR3 totals 11 residues. Germline V lookup: CDR1 DFQATT, CDR2 SNEGSKA (reference sequence). The CDR3 here is CSVDSHAEQFF. The DNA for the CDR3 is TGCAGTGTGGACTCCCACGCCGAGCAGTTCTTC.

This clonotype is termed medium-sized. The chain couples TRBV28 to TRBJ1-5, with D hard to call. V was cut by 7 bases and J by 4 bases, with 11 bases left in between. This CDR3 comprises 13 residues. Germline V gene sequence: CDR1 MDHEN, CDR2 SYDVKM. The chain's CDR3 is CASKLSGNQPQHF. CDR3 in DNA: TGTGCCAGCAAGTTATCGGGGAATCAGCCCCAGCATTTT.

This clonotype came up many times. The chain couples TRBV6-5 to TRBJ1-1; D perhaps matches TRBD1 (5 bases). The germline V gene encodes CDR1 MNHEY and CDR2 SVGAGI. Trimming removed 0 bases from V and 0 bases from J, with 20 bases in between. The CDR3 has 19 residues. CDR3: CASSYSRPGSISLNTEAFF. The CDR3 DNA reads TGTGCCAGCAGTTACTCGAGGCCAGGGTCAATTTCATTGAACACTGAAGCTTTCTTT.

This clonotype has a count of ten or more. CDR3 DNA sequence: TGCAGTGCCGTGACAGGGTACTCGGGGGAGCAGTACTTC. Its translation is CSAVTGYSGEQYF. The chain has TRBV20-1 and TRBJ2-7; 7 positions agree with TRBD1. This CDR3 region has 13 residues. The trim removed 6 bases at V and 7 bases at J, leaving 12 bases unmatched. Germline assignment: CDR1 DFQATT and CDR2 SNEGSKA (reference sequence).

This clonotype was found many times. The chain has TRBV20-1 and TRBJ2-4; D might be TRBD2 (5 bases). CDR1 DFQATT and CDR2 SNEGSKA come from the germline V gene (reference sequence). This CDR3 contains 14 residues. V lost 4 bases and J lost 1, with 11 bases in between. The CDR3 region is CSAIRGSAKNIQYF. Here the CDR3 DNA reads TGCAGTGCTATCCGCGGGTCTGCCAAAAACATTCAGTACTTC.

Turning to this clonotype: The junction departs from germline at one end; a sequencing error may be responsible. This sequence joins TRBV7-7 and TRBJ2-5; 7 nucleotides align to TRBD1. The CDR3 runs 13 residues. From germline, CDR1 is SSHAT and CDR2 FNYEAQ (reference sequence). The CDR3, as DNA: TGTGCTAGCAGCCCCGGACAGGAAGAGACCCAGTACTTC. Its protein is CASSPGQEETQYF.

This clonotype was seen ten or more times. V usage is TRBV18 and J usage is TRBJ2-7, with D possibly being TRBD2 (5 bases). Germline CDR1 and CDR2: KGHSH and LQKENI. CDR3 length: 15 residues. Between the trimmed V and J ends, which lost 6 bases and 1 base, there was a span of 16 bases. The CDR3 DNA is TGTGCCAGCTCCGCGACTAATGGCGGGTCCTACGAGCAGTACTTC. Translated, it gives CASSATNGGSYEQYF.

This clonotype turned up a few times. The V gene is TRBV29-1, the J gene TRBJ1-5; tentatively, D is TRBD1 (5 bases). The CDR3 extends over 11 amino acids. The V end lost 4 bases, the J end lost 4 bases, and 5 bases lay between the germline ends. The V gene's germline CDR1 is SQVTM and CDR2 ANQGSEA. CDR3 protein: CSVGGNQPQHF. CDR3 sequence (DNA): TGCAGCGTTGGGGGGAATCAGCCCCAGCATTTT.

In its sample, this clonotype was seen many times. This chain connects TRBV25-1 to TRBJ1-2; 7 bases match TRBD1. The length of the CDR3 is 11 residues. The trim removed 8 bases at V and 10 bases at J, leaving 7 bases unmatched. Germline CDR1 and CDR2: MGHDK and SYGVNS. The CDR3: CASRGQLTYTF. For the CDR3, the DNA is TGTGCCAGCCGGGGACAGCTAACCTACACCTTC.

Relative to its sample, this clonotype is medium-sized (0.01 to 0.1%). The rearrangement joins TRBV7-2 to TRBJ1-5, with 7 bases aligning to TRBD1. This CDR3 comprises 16 residues. Germline lookup yields CDR1 SGHTA and CDR2 FQGNSA. With V trimmed by 1 base and J by 7 bases, 10 bases remained unmatched. The CDR3 DNA reads TGTGCCAGCAGCTTAGGTCTGGACAGGCTGAGACAGCCCCAGCATTTT. It yields the protein CASSLGLDRLRQPQHF.

This clonotype was recorded many times. The V gene is TRBV7-2, the J gene TRBJ2-4; possible D gene TRBD1, 6 bases. This CDR3 is built from 15 residues. V was cut by 5 bases and J by 0 bases, with 11 bases left in between. Germline CDR1 SGHTA, CDR2 FQGNSA. CDR3 sequence: CASSIGQLAKNIQYF. The CDR3, as DNA: TGTGCCAGCAGCATTGGACAGCTAGCCAAAAACATTCAGTACTTC.

The table lists this clonotype with many counts. The V gene is TRBV23-1, the J gene TRBJ1-1, with 11 nucleotides matching TRBD1. TRBV23-1 is labeled an ORF, and its function is uncertain. J lost 4 bases, V lost 6 bases, and 16 bases had no gene match. The CDR3 covers 18 residues. The CDR3 reads CASSFNVRTGGFGTEAFF. The CDR3 DNA sequence: TGCGCCAGCAGCTTTAACGTTCGGACAGGGGGCTTTGGCACTGAAGCTTTCTTT.

This clonotype was observed at least ten times. This chain connects TRBV10-3 to TRBJ1-5, with unresolved D. The CDR3 is made up of 15 amino acids. CDR1 is ENHRY and CDR2 is SYGVKD in the germline V gene. Trimming cost V 2 bases and J 6 bases, with 14 bases left between them. The CDR3: CAISEMAGAGQPQHF. The CDR3 DNA is TGTGCCATCAGTGAGATGGCCGGAGCCGGTCAGCCCCAGCATTTT.

The V call is TRBV28, the J call TRBJ1-4; D is uncertain. Germline V gene data show CDR1 as MDHEN and CDR2 as SYDVKM. Trimming stripped 2 bases from V and 4 bases from J, with 11 bases between. CDR3 length equals 15 residues. CDR3 residues: CASSLPGAVNEKLFF. CDR3 bases: TGTGCCAGCAGTTTACCTGGAGCCGTTAATGAAAAACTGTTTTTT.

This clonotype has at least ten counts. The rearrangement joins TRBV6-5 to TRBJ1-1, with D possibly matching TRBD1 (5 bases). Germline V gene sequence: CDR1 MNHEY, CDR2 SVGAGI. V lost 5 bases, J lost 6 bases, and 16 bases lay in between. The CDR3 is 14 residues long. This chain's CDR3 is CASSTTGTHSEAFF. CDR3 nucleotide sequence: TGTGCCAGCAGTACAACCGGGACCCATTCTGAAGCTTTCTTT.

This clonotype was detected ten times or more. This rearrangement joins TRBV9 to TRBJ2-2; D remains ambiguous. The CDR3 extends over 13 amino acids. Germline assignment: CDR1 SGDLS and CDR2 YYNGEE. Trimming took off 4 bases at V and 8 bases at J, with 12 bases between the two ends. CDR3 nucleotide sequence: TGTGCCAGCAGCCGGCGACCGGCTGGGGAGCTGTTTTTT. It translates to CASSRRPAGELFF. The full variable domain, in which reference TRBV9 and TRBJ2-2 provide the parts outside the CDR3, is DSGVTQTPKHLITATGQRVTLRCSPRSGDLSVYWYQQSLDQGLQFLIQYYNGEERAKGNILERFSAQQFPDLHSELNLSSLELGDSALYFCASSRRPAGELFFGEGSRLTVL.

The V and J genes are TRBV11-2 and TRBJ1-5, with TRBD1 matching 7 bases. The V gene end was trimmed by 5 bases and the J gene end by 1 base; junction bases not matched to a gene: 11. CDR1 and CDR2 (germline): SGHAT, FQNNGV. The CDR3 is 17 amino acids. The CDR3 sequence: CASSRRAATGSNQPQHF. In DNA, the CDR3 is TGTGCCAGCAGCCGTCGGGCGGCGACAGGGAGCAATCAGCCCCAGCATTTT. Complete variable domain (other parts from reference TRBV11-2 and TRBJ1-5): EAGVAQSPRYKIIEKRQSVAFWCNPISGHATLYWYQQILGQGPKLLIQFQNNGVVDDSQLPKDRFSAERLKGVDSTLKIQPAKLEDSAVYLCASSRRAATGSNQPQHFGDGTRLSIL.

Many counts were recorded for this clonotype. This chain links TRBV29-1 with TRBJ2-3; 7 bases map to TRBD2. CDR3 length: 13 residues. From germline, CDR1 is SQVTM and CDR2 ANQGSEA. The V segment lost 3 bases and the J segment 4 bases; nucleotides outside the gene matches: 4. Here the CDR3 reads CSVDAAGADTQYF. CDR3 in DNA: TGCAGCGTTGATGCGGCGGGGGCAGATACGCAGTATTTT.

This clonotype was counted ten times or more. The V and J genes are TRBV19 and TRBJ2-3; D uncertain. The CDR3 has 13 residues. Per the germline V gene, CDR1 is LNHDA and CDR2 is SQIVND (reference sequence). Trimming left V 2 bases short and J 1 base short, with 4 bases between. The CDR3 sequence is CASSISRTDTQYF. The CDR3 DNA is TGTGCCAGTAGTATATCCCGCACAGATACGCAGTATTTT.

This clonotype was seen only a few times. The V and J genes are TRBV4-3 and TRBJ2-1, with 9 bases lining up with TRBD2. CDR3 length equals 15 residues. Germline trimming cut 2 bases from V and 4 bases from J; bases unmatched to any gene: 3. CDR1 is LGHNA and CDR2 is YSLEER in the germline V gene. CDR3 sequence: CASSQRTSVYNEQFF. In nucleotides, the CDR3 is TGCGCCAGCAGCCAAAGGACTAGCGTTTACAATGAGCAGTTCTTC.

This clonotype is medium-sized (0.01 to 0.1%) by share. This chain uses TRBV28 with TRBJ2-2; the match to TRBD1 covers 7 bases. V was clipped by 4 bases and J by 3 bases; unmatched bases: 11. This CDR3 region has 17 residues. Germline V gene lookup returns CDR1 MDHEN and CDR2 SYDVKM. CDR3 DNA sequence: TGTGCCAGCAGTTCGATCCTACAGACAGGGTACACCGGGGAGCTGTTTTTT. Encoded protein: CASSSILQTGYTGELFF.

This clonotype was seen repeatedly, ten times or more. The V and J genes are TRBV6-6 and TRBJ2-1; D remains ambiguous. In germline, CDR1 is MNHNY, CDR2 SVGAGI (reference sequence). V was shortened by 6 bases and J by 7 bases, with 7 bases between the two germline ends. This CDR3 has 11 amino acids. CDR3 DNA sequence: TGTGCCAGCAGCCCTGTGAATGAGCAGTTCTTC. It codes for CASSPVNEQFF.